The 15 T cell receptor beta chains listed next were all sequenced from one sample in a study of blood T cell repertoires in COVID-19. The method was immunoSEQ multiplex PCR; TCRdb's version includes in-frame clones alone and lacks a portion of them. The sample gives more than 95,000 clones, approximately 80% of which show up once; 13% is in the top ten. The source material was peripheral blood. These receptors originate from a human donor in a cohort sampled during active or convalescent COVID-19.

This chain links TRBV7-9 with TRBJ2-2; 7 nucleotides agree with TRBD1. This CDR3 comprises 14 residues. After removal of 7 bases from V and 6 bases from J, the junction contained 8 bases not matched to a gene. Looked up from germline, CDR1 is SEHNR and CDR2 is FQNEAQ (reference sequence). The DNA for the CDR3 is TGTGCCAGCACCTTCTCGGACAGGTCCGGGGAGCTGTTTTTT. Translated, it gives CASTFSDRSGELFF. Based on the CDR3 plus reference TRBV7-9 and TRBJ2-2, the full variable domain is DTGVSQNPRHKITKRGQNVTFRCDPISEHNRLYWYRQTLGQGPEFLTYFQNEAQLEKSRLLSDRFSAERPKGSFSTLEIQRTEQGDSAMYLCASTFSDRSGELFFGEGSRLTVL.

The V call is TRBV6-5, the J call TRBJ2-7, with D perhaps TRBD1 (6 bases). Germline V gives CDR1 MNHEY, CDR2 SVGAGI. V was pared by 2 bases and J by 2 bases, with 10 bases between. The length of the CDR3 is 14 residues. The CDR3 region is CASSYLTGPYEQYF. CDR3 coding DNA: TGTGCCAGCAGTTACCTCACAGGGCCCTACGAGCAGTACTTC.

The rearrangement uses TRBV11-3 and TRBJ1-2, with 11 positions matching TRBD1. The CDR3 loop spans 15 amino acids. With 5 bases clipped from V and 2 bases from J, the junction kept 4 bases outside the gene matches. Germline V gene data show CDR1 as SGHNT and CDR2 as YENEEA. The CDR3 loop is CASSRGQGANYGYTF. CDR3 nucleotide sequence: TGTGCCAGCAGCAGAGGACAGGGGGCGAACTATGGCTACACCTTC.

The chain uses TRBV5-6 and TRBJ1-6; 8 bases agree with TRBD1. The J segment lost 10 bases and the V segment lost 0 bases, leaving 6 bases of the junction unmatched. The V gene's germline CDR1 is SGHDT and CDR2 YYEEEE. The CDR3 sequence is 15 residues long. CDR3 bases: TGTGCCAGCAGCTTGGATGACAGGGGCTCGTCACCCCTCCACTTT. Translation gives CASSLDDRGSSPLHF. Together with reference TRBV5-6 and TRBJ1-6, the CDR3 gives the full variable domain: DAGVTQSPTHLIKTRGQQVTLRCSPKSGHDTVSWYQQALGQGPQFIFQYYEEEERQRGNFPDRFSGHQFPNYSSELNVNALLLGDSALYLCASSLDDRGSSPLHFGNGTRLTVT.

The V gene is TRBV27, the J gene TRBJ1-6; D gene uncertain. V gave up 6 bases and J gave up 8 bases, with 14 bases separating them. CDR1 is MNHEY, CDR2 SMNVEV, per germline (reference sequence). The CDR3 sequence is 14 residues long. CDR3 amino acids: CASRRKASDSPLHF. DNA for the CDR3: TGTGCCAGCAGAAGGAAGGCCAGCGATTCACCCCTCCACTTT.

This clone is a singleton in its sample. This sequence joins TRBV6-2 or TRBV6-3 and TRBJ2-7, with D possibly being TRBD1 (5 bases). Trimming took 5 bases from V and 3 from J, leaving 17 bases between them. Germline CDR1 is MNHEY and CDR2 is SVGEGT. The CDR3 is made up of 15 amino acids. This CDR3 reads CASSPLLTGFYEQYF. In nucleotides, the CDR3 is TGTGCCAGCAGTCCCCTTTTAACAGGATTCTACGAGCAGTACTTC.

The chain employs TRBV7-2 and TRBJ2-5; TRBD1 matches 8 bases. CDR3 length: 15 amino acids. After removal of 4 bases from V and 5 bases from J, the junction contained 9 bases not matched to a gene. Germline V gives CDR1 SGHTA, CDR2 FQGNSA. CDR3 coding DNA: TGTGCCAGCAGCTCCGTACAGGGGGTAGGGGAGACCCAGTACTTC. It specifies CASSSVQGVGETQYF.

The chain carries TRBV7-3 and TRBJ2-1; D is possibly TRBD1 (5 bases). Germline CDR1 is SGHTA and CDR2 is FQGTGA. The length of the CDR3 is 13 residues. V shed 4 bases and J shed 4 bases, with 8 bases lying between them. The CDR3 DNA sequence: TGTGCCAGCAGCTCGACAGTTTACAATGAGCAGTTCTTC. This encodes CASSSTVYNEQFF.

The CDR3 DNA reads as TGTGCCAGCAGCGTACCCGGGGTACCAGAAAAACTGTTTTTT. This codes for CASSVPGVPEKLFF. This chain uses TRBV9 with TRBJ1-4; D remains unclear. V was clipped by 1 base and J by 8 bases, with 12 bases between them. The CDR3 runs 14 residues. The germline V gene has CDR1 SGDLS and CDR2 YYNGEE.

The chain links TRBV5-1 to TRBJ2-2, with 13 bases identical to TRBD2. Trimming at V came to 4 bases and at J to 6 bases, leaving 3 bases not matched to a gene. This CDR3 is built from 15 residues. CDR1 is SGHRS, CDR2 YFSETQ, per germline. The CDR3 nucleotides read TGCGCCAGCAGCATTACTAGCGGGGGGGCCGGGGAGCTGTTTTTT. Translating it yields CASSITSGGAGELFF.

This chain connects TRBV5-1 to TRBJ2-7; perhaps TRBD1 as D (6 bases). This CDR3 has 16 amino acids. V lost 5 bases to trimming and J lost 5 bases, with 23 bases between them. CDR1 is SGHRS and CDR2 is YFSETQ in the germline V gene. This CDR3 reads CASSFEGRQVGNEQYF. In DNA, the CDR3 is TGCGCCAGCAGTTTCGAGGGTCGACAGGTAGGCAACGAGCAGTACTTC.

The chain combines TRBV4-2 with TRBJ1-5, with 8 bases that match TRBD1. Germline CDR1 is LGHNA and CDR2 is YNFKEQ. J gave up 4 bases and V 0 bases, and 5 bases lay outside the gene matches. This CDR3 spans 16 amino acids. DNA of the CDR3: TGTGCCAGCAGCCAAGATCCGGGACAGGAGAATCAGCCCCAGCATTTT. Amino acid sequence: CASSQDPGQENQPQHF.

The chain uses TRBV7-8 and TRBJ2-7; D possibly corresponds to TRBD2 (5 bases). The CDR3 length is 14 residues. V shed 3 bases and J shed 4 bases, with 13 bases lying between them. Germline V gene sequence: CDR1 SGHVS, CDR2 FQNEAQ. CDR3 protein: CASSFPGRWYEQYF. The CDR3 DNA reads TGTGCCAGCAGCTTCCCGGGAAGATGGTACGAGCAGTACTTC.

The chain has TRBV3-1 (or the pseudogene TRBV3-2) and TRBJ1-3; TRBD1 matches 7 bases. The CDR3 totals 15 residues. The germline V gene encodes CDR1 LGHDT and CDR2 YNNKEL (reference sequence). J lost 10 bases, V lost 4 bases, and 13 bases had no gene match. The CDR3 DNA reads TGTGCCAGCAGCCGTGGACAGGCTACGGGAGGGACCATATATTTT. It specifies CASSRGQATGGTIYF.

This clone appeared a few times. The chain has TRBV28 and TRBJ1-1, with D unclear. V was shortened by 5 bases and J by 1 base, with 14 bases between the two germline ends. This CDR3 is built from 15 residues. The germline V gene has CDR1 MDHEN and CDR2 SYDVKM. CDR3: CASSTRTEGNTEAFF. The CDR3 nucleotides read TGTGCCAGCAGTACCCGGACTGAAGGGAACACTGAAGCTTTCTTT.